The 26 T cell receptor beta chains listed next were all sequenced from one sample in a study of OX40 agonist ivuxolimab in advanced cancers. TCRdb keeps only in-frame clones here, not all; method: immunoSEQ multiplex PCR. The table includes under 40,000 clones, under 90% detected once. The sample was CD4+ or CD8+ T cells sorted from blood, taken in a trial of the OX40 agonist ivuxolimab. The receptors derive from an adult with an advanced solid tumor such as melanoma, head and neck, liver or kidney cancer.

This chain links TRBV10-2 with TRBJ2-5, with D tentatively TRBD1 (6 bases). V was pared by 5 bases and J by 1 base, with 8 bases between. The CDR3 spans 13 residues. The germline V gene encodes CDR1 WSHSY and CDR2 SAAADI. CDR3 in amino acids: CASSRQVQETQYF. CDR3 bases: TGCGCCAGCAGTCGACAGGTCCAAGAGACCCAGTACTTC.

DNA for the CDR3: TGTGCCAGCAGATCGACCGGGCTGTTGAACACTGAAGCTTTCTTT. Its translation: CASRSTGLLNTEAFF. The chain is built from TRBV7-2 and TRBJ1-1; D remains ambiguous. V lost 6 bases to trimming and J lost 0 bases, with 14 bases between them. Germline CDR1 reads SGHTA; CDR2 reads FQGNSA. There are 15 residues in the CDR3.

This clone was picked up one time. This chain links TRBV5-6 with TRBJ1-1; D may be TRBD1 (5 bases). The ends were cut back, 4 bases at V and 10 bases at J, with 17 bases in the middle. Germline CDR1 SGHDT, CDR2 YYEEEE. The CDR3 sequence is 13 residues long. The CDR3 DNA is TGTGCCAGCAGCCCCCTTCACGGGGGTGCAGCTTTCTTT. The encoded protein is CASSPLHGGAAFF.

This clone was seen only a few times. The V call is TRBV25-1, the J call TRBJ1-2; D ambiguous. The CDR3 extends over 15 amino acids. The ends were cut back, 1 base at V and 4 bases at J, with 13 bases in the middle. Germline CDR1 is MGHDK and CDR2 is SYGVNS. CDR3 bases: TGTGCCAGCAGTGAATCTGGGCAGCTCGGCTATGGCTACACCTTC. This codes for CASSESGQLGYGYTF.

A single count supports this clone. The CDR3 DNA sequence: TGCGCCAGCAGCCAGGCCGGGACAGGGGGCCTTGGCTACACCTTC. This translates into CASSQAGTGGLGYTF. The chain carries TRBV4-3 and TRBJ1-2; 12 bases fit TRBD1. Germline loops: CDR1 LGHNA, CDR2 YSLEER. The CDR3 runs 15 residues. With V trimmed by 3 bases and J by 7 bases, 6 bases remained unmatched.

The table lists this clone with a count of one. The genes are TRBV7-9 and TRBJ2-7; 13 bases match TRBD2. V shed 7 bases, J shed 3 bases, and the junction held 15 bases outside the gene matches. Germline lookup yields CDR1 SEHNR and CDR2 FQNEAQ (reference sequence). The CDR3 is 18 amino acids. The CDR3 spells CASTTGTSGMAGLYEQYF. The CDR3 region has the DNA TGTGCCAGCACCACCGGGACTAGCGGGATGGCCGGGCTCTACGAGCAGTACTTC. Filled out from reference TRBV7-9 and TRBJ2-7, the complete variable domain reads DTGVSQNPRHKITKRGQNVTFRCDPISEHNRLYWYRQTLGQGPEFLTYFQNEAQLEKSRLLSDRFSAERPKGSFSTLEIQRTEQGDSAMYLCASTTGTSGMAGLYEQYFGPGTRLTVT.

The chain joins TRBV7-2 to TRBJ2-5, with 8 nucleotides matching TRBD2. V shed 6 bases, J shed 5 bases, and the junction held 11 bases outside the gene matches. Germline CDR1 reads SGHTA; CDR2 reads FQGNSA. The CDR3 has 15 residues. The CDR3 DNA follows: TGTGCCAGCAGATTTGGGTCCGGGAGGGGTGAGACCCAGTACTTC. This sequence encodes CASRFGSGRGETQYF.

This clone occurred once. The chain couples TRBV5-5 to TRBJ2-6, with D maybe TRBD1 (6 bases). Germline V lookup: CDR1 SGHKS, CDR2 YYEKEE (reference sequence). Between the trimmed V and J ends, which lost 4 bases and 0 bases, there was a span of 14 bases. The CDR3 sequence is 17 residues long. The DNA of the CDR3 is TGTGCCAGCAGCAGCCAGGACAGCAGCTCTGGGGCCAACGTCCTGACTTTC. Translating gives CASSSQDSSSGANVLTF.

The chain employs TRBV7-2 and TRBJ1-5; D not resolved. Germline V lookup: CDR1 SGHTA, CDR2 FQGNSA. V lost 1 base and J lost 7, with 17 bases in between. CDR3 size: 16 residues. The CDR3 DNA sequence: TGTGCCAGCAGCTTAGATTCGTCACTTAACTGGCAGCCCCAGCATTTT. Its translation is CASSLDSSLNWQPQHF.

The table lists this clone with a count of one. CDR3 DNA sequence: TGCGCCAGCAGCACAGATAGCAATCAGCCCCAGCATTTT. Translation gives CASSTDSNQPQHF. The V gene is TRBV5-1, the J gene TRBJ1-5, with D hard to call. V lost 4 bases, J lost 0 bases, and 5 bases lay in between. CDR3 size: 13 residues. Germline V gene data show CDR1 as SGHRS and CDR2 as YFSETQ.

This clone has just one count. The chain joins TRBV5-1 to TRBJ2-7, with 9 bases fitting TRBD2. Germline lookup yields CDR1 SGHRS and CDR2 YFSETQ. V shed 1 base and J 1 base; nucleotides not matched to a gene: 3. The CDR3 has 15 residues. The CDR3 DNA is TGCGCCAGCAGCTTGTTCGCGGGAGGGTCCTACGAGCAGTACTTC. Its protein product is CASSLFAGGSYEQYF.

This chain connects TRBV6-1 to TRBJ1-5; D is undetermined. The germline V gene encodes CDR1 MNHNS and CDR2 SASEGT. Trimming stripped 2 bases from V and 15 bases from J, with 17 bases between. The CDR3 length is 13 residues. In nucleotides, the CDR3 is TGTGCCAGCAGTGAACTAGTTGGCATGGCAGGGCATTTT. Translated: CASSELVGMAGHF.

The chain has TRBV6-1 and TRBJ1-5; maybe TRBD1 (6 bases). There are 15 residues in the CDR3. V gave up 4 bases and J gave up 0 bases, with 10 bases separating them. Germline assignment: CDR1 MNHNS and CDR2 SASEGT. CDR3 DNA: TGTGCCAGCAGTGTGGGCAGGGGTAGCAATCAGCCCCAGCATTTT. It translates to CASSVGRGSNQPQHF.

This chain joins TRBV19 and TRBJ2-1; 7 bases fit TRBD1. The CDR3 runs 14 residues. Germline loops: CDR1 LNHDA, CDR2 SQIVND (reference sequence). Losses at the gene ends were 10 bases for V and 0 bases for J; bases not matched to a gene: 6. The CDR3: CATWGQSSYNEQFF. The DNA for the CDR3 is TGTGCCACTTGGGGACAGAGCTCCTACAATGAGCAGTTCTTC.

This clone was seen only a few times. The chain uses TRBV10-3 and TRBJ1-1; D gene unclear. This CDR3 has 14 residues. V was pared by 1 base and J by 1 base, with 7 bases between. Germline loops: CDR1 ENHRY, CDR2 SYGVKD. The CDR3, as DNA: TGTGCCATCAGTGAGTTCAGAGAGAACACTGAAGCTTTCTTT. Residues: CAISEFRENTEAFF.

Only a few counts were recorded for this clone. V and J are TRBV5-6 and TRBJ2-7; possible D gene TRBD1, 6 bases. Trimming stripped 2 bases from V and 4 bases from J, with 10 bases between. The CDR3 is made up of 13 amino acids. Per the germline V gene, CDR1 is SGHDT and CDR2 is YYEEEE. CDR3 amino acids: CASSFGTNYEQYF. Here the CDR3 DNA reads TGTGCCAGCAGCTTCGGGACAAATTACGAGCAGTACTTC. Combining the CDR3 with reference TRBV5-6 and TRBJ2-7 gives the whole variable domain DAGVTQSPTHLIKTRGQQVTLRCSPKSGHDTVSWYQQALGQGPQFIFQYYEEEERQRGNFPDRFSGHQFPNYSSELNVNALLLGDSALYLCASSFGTNYEQYFGPGTRLTVT.

The chain links TRBV5-4 to TRBJ1-3; possible D gene TRBD1, 5 bases. The CDR3 covers 15 residues. Per the germline V gene, CDR1 is SGHNT and CDR2 is YYREEE (reference sequence). The germline V and J ends were trimmed by 0 bases and 3 bases, with 10 bases remaining between them. CDR3 protein: CASSLGTQGGNTIYF. CDR3 sequence (DNA): TGTGCCAGCAGCTTGGGGACCCAGGGTGGAAACACCATATATTTT.

The CDR3 DNA sequence: TGTGCCAGCAGTCTACAGGGGACCGAAGCTTTCTTT. Amino acids: CASSLQGTEAFF. The chain joins TRBV5-5 to TRBJ1-1, with 7 bases lining up with TRBD1. This CDR3 comprises 12 residues. With 5 bases clipped from V and 8 bases from J, the junction kept 6 bases outside the gene matches. Germline CDR1 reads SGHKS; CDR2 reads YYEKEE (reference sequence). The whole variable domain, remainder taken from reference TRBV5-5 and TRBJ1-1, is DAGVTQSPTHLIKTRGQQVTLRCSPISGHKSVSWYQQVLGQGPQFIFQYYEKEERGRGNFPDRFSARQFPNYSSELNVNALLLGDSALYLCASSLQGTEAFFGQGTRLTVV.

In nucleotides, the CDR3 is TGTGCCAGCAGTTCAGGACCCGACAGGGGGCGAGGCAATCAGCCCCAGCATTTT. It is translated as CASSSGPDRGRGNQPQHF. This chain connects TRBV27 to TRBJ1-5; 10 nucleotides agree with TRBD1. This CDR3 is 18 amino acids long. With 4 bases clipped from V and 2 bases from J, the junction kept 11 bases outside the gene matches. Per the germline V gene, CDR1 is MNHEY and CDR2 is SMNVEV (reference sequence).

This chain connects TRBV18 to TRBJ1-2; D perhaps matches TRBD1 (6 bases). Trimming removed 3 bases from V and 13 bases from J, with 18 bases in between. CDR1 and CDR2 (germline): KGHSH, LQKENI. This CDR3 is built from 13 residues. The CDR3 bases are TGTGCCAGCTCACCGCGGACAGCGGAGCCGAGCACCTTC. Translation: CASSPRTAEPSTF.

A note on this clone: Different DNA sequences within this sample yield the same CDR3. V gene TRBV7-2 combines with J gene TRBJ1-2; D is unclear. Trimming took off 6 bases at V and 7 bases at J, with 12 bases between the two ends. The CDR3 has 12 amino acids. The germline CDR1 and CDR2 sequences are SGHTA and FQGNSA. CDR3 DNA sequence: TGTGCCAGCAGTCCCTACTTCCTTGGCTACACCTTC. Translated, it gives CASSPYFLGYTF. Full variable domain (outside the CDR3, taken from reference TRBV7-2 and TRBJ1-2): GAGVSQSPSNKVTEKGKDVELRCDPISGHTALYWYRQSLGQGLEFLIYFQGNSAPDKSGLPSDRFSAERTGGSVSTLTIQRTQQEDSAVYLCASSPYFLGYTFGSGTRLTVV.

The chain joins TRBV10-3 to TRBJ2-7; TRBD1 is a possible D gene (5 bases). The CDR3 covers 13 residues. CDR1 ENHRY and CDR2 SYGVKD come from the germline V gene. The germline V and J ends were trimmed by 10 bases and 5 bases, with 18 bases remaining between them. This CDR3 reads CATTVGRVDEQYF. CDR3 bases: TGTGCCACCACGGTGGGCAGGGTCGACGAGCAGTACTTC.

The chain couples TRBV4-1 to TRBJ2-7; 8 bases agree with TRBD1. The CDR3 sequence is 13 residues long. The germline CDR1 and CDR2 sequences are MGHRA and YSYEKL. Trimming cost V 7 bases and J 6 bases; bases outside gene matches: 8. CDR3 sequence reads: CASTNGQGGEQYF. The CDR3 DNA sequence: TGCGCCAGCACGAACGGACAGGGTGGCGAGCAGTACTTC.

This clone was recorded only once. The chain links TRBV6-6 to TRBJ1-3, with a weak D call TRBD1 (6 bases). Germline loops: CDR1 MNHNY, CDR2 SVGAGI (reference sequence). The CDR3 has 12 residues. Trimming shortened V by 8 bases and J by 2 bases, and 7 bases separated the two germline ends. As DNA, the CDR3 is TGTGCCAGCGGGGGCCCTGGAAACACCATATATTTT. It yields the protein CASGGPGNTIYF.

This chain links TRBV2 with TRBJ2-5, with D uncertain. This CDR3 spans 14 amino acids. V lost 5 bases and J lost 1, with 11 bases in between. Germline CDR1 and CDR2: SNHLY and FYNNEI. The CDR3 protein is CASSIFGFQETQYF. Here the CDR3 DNA reads TGTGCCAGCAGTATTTTTGGGTTCCAAGAGACCCAGTACTTC.

This sequence joins TRBV6-7 and TRBJ1-4, with a weak D call TRBD1 (5 bases). TRBV6-7 is reported as an ORF; its role is uncertain. CDR3 size: 16 residues. Trimming took off 3 bases at V and 5 bases at J, with 16 bases between the two ends. CDR3 region: CASSYTPRQINEKLFF. The CDR3, as DNA: TGTGCCAGCAGTTATACCCCGAGACAGATAAATGAAAAACTGTTTTTT.